One sample yielded the 9 T cell receptor beta chains listed below, sequenced in a study of T cell changes during pregnancy in multiple sclerosis. The method was immunoSEQ multiplex PCR; TCRdb's version includes in-frame clones alone and lacks a portion of them. The profile shows tens of thousands of clones, 88% of them singletons. Specimen: CD4+ T cells from peripheral blood mononuclear cells, collected in the second trimester of pregnancy. These receptors were taken from a female donor with multiple sclerosis, enrolled in a pregnancy study.

The rearrangement links TRBV6-5 to TRBJ1-1; D is ambiguous. Per the germline V gene, CDR1 is MNHEY and CDR2 is SVGAGI. Deletions cut 7 bases from V and 0 bases from J, with 12 bases between. The CDR3 consists of 14 residues. CDR3 nucleotide sequence: TGTGCCAGCAACGGAAGCGGGGTGAACACTGAAGCTTTCTTT. It specifies CASNGSGVNTEAFF.

The chain combines TRBV5-1 with TRBJ2-3; D remains unclear. Germline values: CDR1 SGHRS, CDR2 YFSETQ. Trimming pared 2 bases from V and 0 bases from J, leaving 7 bases between. The CDR3 extends over 14 amino acids. CDR3 sequence: CASSLGASTDTQYF. DNA for the CDR3: TGCGCCAGCAGCTTAGGAGCTAGCACAGATACGCAGTATTTT. The full variable domain, with the rest looked up from reference TRBV5-1 and TRBJ2-3, is KAGVTQTPRYLIKTRGQQVTLSCSPISGHRSVSWYQQTPGQGLQFLFEYFSETQRNKGNFPGRFSGRQFSNSRSEMNVSTLELGDSALYLCASSLGASTDTQYFGPGTRLTVL.

The chain combines TRBV2 with TRBJ1-1; D is undetermined. There are 14 residues in the CDR3. V was pared by 4 bases and J by 0 bases, with 9 bases between. Germline V gives CDR1 SNHLY, CDR2 FYNNEI. The CDR3 DNA is TGTGCCAGCAGTGGCGCGGTGATGAACACTGAAGCTTTCTTT. Protein product: CASSGAVMNTEAFF.

The V and J genes are TRBV5-1 and TRBJ2-7; D gene uncertain. The V and J ends lost 0 bases and 0 bases respectively, with 4 bases between them. The CDR3 runs to 13 residues. Germline CDR1 reads SGHRS; CDR2 reads YFSETQ. The CDR3 DNA follows: TGCGCCAGCAGCTTGGGACACTCCTACGAGCAGTACTTC. It codes for CASSLGHSYEQYF. Based on the CDR3 plus reference TRBV5-1 and TRBJ2-7, the full variable domain is KAGVTQTPRYLIKTRGQQVTLSCSPISGHRSVSWYQQTPGQGLQFLFEYFSETQRNKGNFPGRFSGRQFSNSRSEMNVSTLELGDSALYLCASSLGHSYEQYFGPGTRLTVT.

This clone was detected once. This sequence joins TRBV7-2 and TRBJ2-3; no firm D call. V was cut by 1 base and J by 9 bases, with 8 bases left in between. CDR1 and CDR2 (germline): SGHTA, FQGNSA. The CDR3 is made up of 12 amino acids. In nucleotides, the CDR3 is TGTGCCAGCAGCTTAGTTCTGGCCACGCAGTATTTT. It is translated as CASSLVLATQYF.

This chain links TRBV7-2 with TRBJ2-7, with 8 bases lining up with TRBD2. The CDR3 is 16 residues long. Germline V gives CDR1 SGHTA, CDR2 FQGNSA. Germline trimming cut 2 bases from V and 5 bases from J; bases unmatched to any gene: 11. This CDR3 reads CASSLSLASGFDEQYF. The CDR3 nucleotides are TGTGCCAGCAGCTTATCCTTGGCTAGCGGGTTCGACGAGCAGTACTTC.

This clone was found a few times. The chain recombines TRBV7-9 with TRBJ2-3; tentatively, D is TRBD1 (6 bases). The V gene's germline CDR1 is SEHNR and CDR2 FQNEAQ (reference sequence). The CDR3 is 16 residues long. Trimming stripped 2 bases from V and 5 bases from J, with 17 bases between. CDR3 in DNA: TGTGCCAGCAGCTTACCTCGACAGGTAACCGAAGATACGCAGTATTTT. As protein: CASSLPRQVTEDTQYF.

The gene calls are TRBV5-4 and TRBJ2-2; D uncertain. From germline, CDR1 is SGHNT and CDR2 YYREEE (reference sequence). The CDR3 sequence is 16 residues long. V was trimmed by 4 bases and J by 3 bases, leaving 16 bases between them. CDR3 DNA sequence: TGTGCCAGCAGCCCTGACTCCCGGATGGACACCGGGGAGCTGTTTTTT. It specifies CASSPDSRMDTGELFF.

The chain is built from TRBV7-9 and TRBJ1-4, with 8 bases that match TRBD1. The CDR3 has 14 residues. Germline values: CDR1 SEHNR, CDR2 FQNEAQ (reference sequence). J gave up 7 bases and V 5 bases, and 6 bases lay outside the gene matches. DNA of the CDR3: TGTGCCAGCAGCCCTCAGGGGGCGGGTGAAAAACTGTTTTTT. Translation: CASSPQGAGEKLFF.